The table lists the clone carrying this TCR beta chain with many counts. Its specificity is not known. Ophthalmopathy cases scored 3 or more on the Clinical Activity Score and 4 or more on NOSPECS grade, with duration below 3 months. The data belong to a study of T cells in Graves' hyperthyroidism and ophthalmopathy. On the study more broadly: Prior to any treatment, at the point of initial diagnosis, peripheral blood was collected.

The CDR3 regions of TCR beta were amplified from RNA transcripts. A first-round RT-PCR of the TCR CDR3 used the HTBI primer set. TCRdb re-called the multiplex PCR reads with MiXCR, one entry per CDR3 protein. This sample carries a few hundred thousand distinct CDR3 sequences, 12% to 15% of them seen once, and the ten largest clones take about 37%. Study-wide points: Stable hyperthyroidism was told apart from ophthalmopathy by a model built on 13 V-J features. Appearing also in blood were most of the thyroid clonotypes expanded above 0.001.

Material: blood. The source is a woman aged 40-49 years with Graves' ophthalmopathy.

In nucleotides, the CDR3 is TGTGCCAGCAGCGTAGATGTGAGCTTGAGGGACGAGCAGTACTTC. It is translated as CASSVDVSLRDEQYF. This chain uses TRBV9 with TRBJ2-7, with D tentatively TRBD2 (5 bases). The V gene lost 0 bases and the J gene lost 5 bases, with 15 bases spanning the gap. This CDR3 has 15 amino acids. Germline V CDR1 and CDR2: SGDLS, YYNGEE.